Shown below are 20 T cell receptor beta chains from a single sample sequenced in a study of blood T cell repertoires in COVID-19. Data came from immunoSEQ multiplex PCR; TCRdb stores just in-frame clones and leaves some out. This sample yields about 210,000 clones, of which roughly 90% are seen a single time; 0.7% to 0.85% belongs to the top ten. Sequences were obtained from peripheral blood. The receptor set was obtained from a woman aged 70-85 years with acute or convalescent COVID-19.

The chain carries TRBV18 and TRBJ1-5; 7 nucleotides agree with TRBD1. Germline V lookup: CDR1 KGHSH, CDR2 LQKENI. CDR3 size: 15 residues. The junction had 5 bases not matched to a gene; V was cut back by 5 bases and J by 1 base. The CDR3 bases are TGTGCCAGCTCATTCGCGGACAGGAGCAATCAGCCCCAGCATTTT. It translates to CASSFADRSNQPQHF. The full variable domain, rest sourced from reference TRBV18 and TRBJ1-5, is NAGVMQNPRHLVRRRGQEARLRCSPMKGHSHVYWYRQLPEEGLKFMVYLQKENIIDESGMPKERFSAEFPKEGPSILRIQQVVRGDSAAYFCASSFADRSNQPQHFGDGTRLSIL.

For this clone: Other nucleotide sequences from this sample produce the same CDR3. V gene TRBV3-1 (or the pseudogene TRBV3-2) combines with J gene TRBJ2-7; 7 nucleotides align to TRBD1. CDR3 length: 14 residues. Trimming took 5 bases from V and 1 from J; bases not matched to a gene: 5. Germline V lookup: CDR1 LGHDT, CDR2 YNNKEL (reference sequence). In DNA, the CDR3 is TGTGCCAGCAGCTATCTGGACAGGTCCTACGAGCAGTACTTC. Translating gives CASSYLDRSYEQYF.

The V call is TRBV18, the J call TRBJ2-1; D might be TRBD1 (6 bases). Germline values: CDR1 KGHSH, CDR2 LQKENI. The CDR3 has 14 amino acids. V was cut by 3 bases and J by 7 bases, with 13 bases left in between. The CDR3 is CASSPQGQTNEQFF. The DNA of the CDR3 is TGTGCCAGCTCACCTCAGGGACAAACTAATGAGCAGTTCTTC.

V is TRBV5-4 and J is TRBJ2-7, with a weak D call TRBD2 (6 bases). Germline-derived CDR1 and CDR2 are SGHNT and YYREEE (reference sequence). The CDR3 totals 16 residues. Trimming took off 4 bases at V and 4 bases at J, with 21 bases between the two ends. CDR3 in amino acids: CASSPGLTLTDYEQYF. DNA for the CDR3: TGTGCCAGCAGCCCGGGACTTACTCTTACCGATTACGAGCAGTACTTC.

CDR3 sequence: CASSQDGRPPYEQYF. The CDR3, as DNA: TGTGCCAGCAGCCAAGATGGGAGGCCACCCTACGAGCAGTACTTC. The chain joins TRBV3-1 (or the pseudogene TRBV3-2) to TRBJ2-7, with D possibly matching TRBD2 (6 bases). The germline V gene encodes CDR1 LGHDT and CDR2 YNNKEL (reference sequence). V gave up 0 bases and J gave up 2 bases, with 11 bases separating them. CDR3 length: 15 amino acids.

The chain links TRBV2 to TRBJ1-2, with D perhaps TRBD1 (5 bases). CDR1 is SNHLY, CDR2 FYNNEI, per germline. This CDR3 has 14 amino acids. Trimming removed 5 bases at V and 10 bases at J, with 20 bases between. Written as DNA, the CDR3 is TGTGCCAGCAGTTCGCGCCAGGGATTCCCTGCCTACACCTTC. Translating it yields CASSSRQGFPAYTF.

The rearrangement joins TRBV3-1 (or the pseudogene TRBV3-2) to TRBJ2-3, with a tentative D call TRBD2 (5 bases). CDR3 length equals 14 residues. Trimming cost V 0 bases and J 5 bases, with 9 bases left between them. The germline gives CDR1 LGHDT, CDR2 YNNKEL (reference sequence). The CDR3 nucleotides read TGTGCCAGCAGCCAAGATGTAGGAGGAGATACGCAGTATTTT. As protein: CASSQDVGGDTQYF.

J is TRBJ2-6 and V is TRBV3-1 (or the pseudogene TRBV3-2), with D perhaps matching TRBD1 (6 bases). This CDR3 spans 20 amino acids. Between the trimmed V and J ends, which lost 2 bases and 4 bases, there was a span of 24 bases. The germline V gene encodes CDR1 LGHDT and CDR2 YNNKEL (reference sequence). In nucleotides, the CDR3 is TGTGCCAGCAGCCAAAGGGCCCCGGGACAAGGTGTCGGGGGGGCCAACGTCCTGACTTTC. This translates into CASSQRAPGQGVGGANVLTF.

The rearrangement uses TRBV28 and TRBJ1-5; TRBD1 might be the D (5 bases). The CDR3 contains 15 residues. Germline CDR1 reads MDHEN; CDR2 reads SYDVKM. Trimming removed 2 bases at V and 6 bases at J, with 14 bases between. Here the CDR3 reads CASSLGFQGRQPQHF. CDR3 coding DNA: TGTGCCAGCAGTTTAGGGTTCCAGGGCCGTCAGCCCCAGCATTTT.

This clone came up once. The CDR3 here is CASITRSGYTGELFF. The CDR3 DNA reads TGTGCCAGCATTACCCGGAGCGGGTACACCGGGGAGCTGTTTTTT. The chain employs TRBV6-5 and TRBJ2-2; weak D call: TRBD2 (6 bases). V gave up 7 bases and J gave up 3 bases, with 15 bases separating them. The CDR3 is made up of 15 amino acids. Germline V gene sequence: CDR1 MNHEY, CDR2 SVGAGI.

This clone has a handful of counts. This rearrangement joins TRBV3-1 (or the pseudogene TRBV3-2) to TRBJ1-2; D unresolved. CDR3 size: 14 residues. V gave up 4 bases and J gave up 0 bases, with 9 bases separating them. The germline V gene encodes CDR1 LGHDT and CDR2 YNNKEL (reference sequence). The CDR3 DNA sequence: TGTGCCAGCAGCCCCAGGCAGACTAACTATGGCTACACCTTC. Translation gives CASSPRQTNYGYTF.

This clone came up once. The chain combines TRBV12-3 or TRBV12-4 with TRBJ1-2; D is possibly TRBD1 (5 bases). The CDR3 is made up of 13 amino acids. The V gene lost 7 bases and the J gene lost 6 bases, with 15 bases spanning the gap. The CDR3 loop is CASTIRDYNGYTF. DNA of the CDR3: TGTGCCAGCACCATCCGGGACTATAATGGCTACACCTTC.

This sequence joins TRBV4-3 and TRBJ2-4; TRBD2 matches at 8 bases. V was pared by 0 bases and J by 8 bases, with 6 bases of the junction left unmatched. Looked up from germline, CDR1 is LGHNA and CDR2 is YSLEER. The CDR3 sequence is 15 residues long. Here the CDR3 DNA reads TGCGCCAGCAGCCAAGAGTTCCCGGGGGGGGACATTCAGTACTTC. Encoded protein: CASSQEFPGGDIQYF.

Only one count was recorded for this clone. The rearrangement links TRBV10-2 to TRBJ2-5, with 7 bases that match TRBD2. V lost 4 bases to trimming and J lost 5 bases; unmatched junction nucleotides: 7. Germline V gives CDR1 WSHSY, CDR2 SAAADI. CDR3 size: 14 residues. The CDR3 DNA is TGCGCCAGCAGTGGGACTAGTGGTGGCGAGACCCAGTACTTC. As protein: CASSGTSGGETQYF.

The chain has TRBV27 and TRBJ1-6; D gene uncertain. The CDR3 contains 13 residues. V lost 3 bases, J lost 7 bases, and 7 bases lay in between. Germline V gene data show CDR1 as MNHEY and CDR2 as SMNVEV (reference sequence). The CDR3 loop is CASSFTGNSPLHF. CDR3 nucleotide sequence: TGTGCCAGCAGTTTCACGGGGAATTCACCCCTCCACTTT.

The V gene is TRBV7-9, the J gene TRBJ2-5; possible D gene TRBD2, 5 bases. The CDR3 runs to 14 residues. The germline V and J ends were trimmed by 6 bases and 5 bases, with 16 bases remaining between them. CDR1 SEHNR and CDR2 FQNEAQ come from the germline V gene (reference sequence). CDR3 loop: CASRQGLPTETQYF. The CDR3 DNA is TGTGCCAGCAGGCAAGGACTCCCGACGGAGACCCAGTACTTC.

This clone appeared a single time. The rearrangement uses TRBV18 and TRBJ2-7; weak D call: TRBD1 (6 bases). Germline values: CDR1 KGHSH, CDR2 LQKENI. The CDR3 sequence is 14 residues long. Trimming took off 3 bases at V and 1 base at J, with 10 bases between the two ends. The CDR3 here is CASSPGHSSYEQYF. The CDR3 region has the DNA TGTGCCAGCTCACCGGGACACTCTTCCTACGAGCAGTACTTC.

The V call is TRBV5-5, the J call TRBJ1-1, with a weak D call TRBD1 (5 bases). The germline V gene encodes CDR1 SGHKS and CDR2 YYEKEE (reference sequence). The CDR3 consists of 16 residues. The V end was cut by 1 base, the J end by 3 bases, with 16 bases between. The CDR3 loop is CASSLHSSDSYTEAFF. As DNA, the CDR3 is TGTGCCAGCAGCTTGCACAGTTCTGACAGCTACACTGAAGCTTTCTTT. The full variable domain, its missing parts supplied by reference TRBV5-5 and TRBJ1-1, is DAGVTQSPTHLIKTRGQQVTLRCSPISGHKSVSWYQQVLGQGPQFIFQYYEKEERGRGNFPDRFSARQFPNYSSELNVNALLLGDSALYLCASSLHSSDSYTEAFFGQGTRLTVV.

This clone was observed once. The chain combines TRBV7-8 with TRBJ2-7; 7 nucleotides agree with TRBD2. The CDR3 loop spans 18 amino acids. Losses at the gene ends were 0 bases for V and 3 bases for J; bases not matched to a gene: 14. Germline CDR1 is SGHVS and CDR2 is FQNEAQ. Here the CDR3 DNA reads TGTGCCAGCAGCTTAGCGAAGATGTTATCGGGAGGCATCTACGAGCAGTACTTC. Translation: CASSLAKMLSGGIYEQYF.

This clone was seen more than once but under ten times. The CDR3 sequence: CASSLAFDTGELFF. The CDR3 DNA sequence: TGCGCCAGCAGCTTGGCCTTCGACACCGGGGAGCTGTTTTTT. The chain links TRBV5-1 to TRBJ2-2; no reliable D call. V was trimmed by 0 bases and J by 3 bases, leaving 6 bases between them. The CDR3 runs to 14 residues. Germline V lookup: CDR1 SGHRS, CDR2 YFSETQ.